What follows are 8 T cell receptor beta chains derived from one specimen sequenced in a study of cytomegalovirus exposure and HLA in healthy donors. With 60 Vbeta and 13 Jbeta primers, the PCR was carried out. The data were produced by immunoSEQ multiplex PCR, yet TCRdb's version contains in-frame clones alone and is incomplete. The table includes around 95,000 clones, around 82% detected once. The specimen was PBMCs. Receptors originate from a man aged 25-45 years in good health and CMV-seropositive.

In this sample, this clone turned up a few times. This rearrangement joins TRBV5-6 to TRBJ2-7; D gene unclear. Germline V CDR1 and CDR2: SGHDT, YYEEEE. CDR3 length: 11 amino acids. The V gene lost 2 bases and the J gene lost 4 bases, with 4 bases spanning the gap. The CDR3 bases are TGTGCCAGCAGCTTTCAATACGAGCAGTACTTC. As protein: CASSFQYEQYF.

This clone turned up a few times. The chain uses TRBV19 and TRBJ2-2; D may be TRBD2 (5 bases). The length of the CDR3 is 14 residues. Germline lookup yields CDR1 LNHDA and CDR2 SQIVND (reference sequence). V was pared by 6 bases and J by 4 bases, with 12 bases between. The CDR3 DNA reads TGTGCCAGTAGGCCACGAGGGTCCACCGGGGAGCTGTTTTTT. Translating it yields CASRPRGSTGELFF.

The chain carries TRBV15 and TRBJ1-2; D remains ambiguous. The V gene's germline CDR1 is LNHNV and CDR2 YYDKDF (reference sequence). This CDR3 has 15 amino acids. V was clipped by 0 bases and J by 6 bases, with 14 bases between them. CDR3 in amino acids: CATSRDYGGIDGYTF. The CDR3 region has the DNA TGTGCCACCAGCAGAGATTATGGAGGGATCGATGGCTACACCTTC. Full variable domain (outside the CDR3, taken from reference TRBV15 and TRBJ1-2): DAMVIQNPRYQVTQFGKPVTLSCSQTLNHNVMYWYQQKSSQAPKLLFHYYDKDFNNEADTPDNFQSRRPNTSFCFLDIRSPGLGDTAMYLCATSRDYGGIDGYTFGSGTRLTVV.

This chain links TRBV28 with TRBJ2-1; D may be TRBD1 (9 bases). This CDR3 has 15 amino acids. CDR1 MDHEN and CDR2 SYDVKM come from the germline V gene. Trimming stripped 7 bases from V and 6 bases from J, with 19 bases between. In nucleotides, the CDR3 is TGTGCCAGCAATAGCGGGACAGGGCTCGGCAATGAGCAGTTCTTC. This encodes CASNSGTGLGNEQFF.

J is TRBJ2-2 and V is TRBV6-5; 7 bases line up with TRBD2. Germline lookup yields CDR1 MNHEY and CDR2 SVGAGI. The CDR3 covers 14 residues. The V gene end was trimmed by 1 base and the J gene end by 6 bases; junction bases not matched to a gene: 2. The CDR3 sequence: CASSYWGGPGELFF. CDR3 bases: TGTGCCAGCAGTTACTGGGGGGGTCCCGGGGAGCTGTTTTTT.

V usage is TRBV10-2 and J usage is TRBJ2-7, with 11 bases matching TRBD2. This CDR3 has 14 amino acids. Germline V gene sequence: CDR1 WSHSY, CDR2 SAAADI. V lost 3 bases, J lost 4 bases, and 2 bases stayed unmatched. CDR3 loop: CASSELAGVYEQYF. The DNA of the CDR3 is TGCGCCAGCAGTGAACTAGCGGGAGTGTACGAGCAGTACTTC.

The table lists this clone with a few counts. The V and J genes are TRBV6-5 and TRBJ1-5; D is perhaps TRBD1 (5 bases). Germline V gene sequence: CDR1 MNHEY, CDR2 SVGAGI. The CDR3 length is 14 residues. V was cut by 5 bases and J by 6 bases, with 14 bases left in between. The DNA of the CDR3 is TGTGCCAGCAGTCAGGGTTTCCCTTCTCAGCCCCAGCATTTT. It encodes CASSQGFPSQPQHF.

Worth noting for this clone: This same CDR3 is encoded by further DNA sequences in the sample. The chain employs TRBV27 and TRBJ2-7; no firm D call. The V gene lost 6 bases and the J gene lost 2 bases, with 11 bases spanning the gap. The CDR3 has 13 amino acids. CDR1 and CDR2 from the germline V gene are MNHEY and SMNVEV (reference sequence). The CDR3 sequence: CASSHRQTYEQYF. CDR3 bases: TGTGCCAGCAGCCATCGACAAACCTACGAGCAGTACTTC.